A single sample is the source of the 20 T cell receptor beta chains below, sequenced in a study of T cells after yellow fever vaccination. TCRdb re-called the 5' RACE reads through MiXCR, storing one row per CDR3 protein. This sample has hundreds of thousands of distinct CDR3 sequences, with approximately 18% found just once. The starting material was PBMCs, obtained before the yellow fever booster vaccination. The receptors shown here come from a man aged 18 to 30 who received the YFV17D yellow fever vaccine.

This clonotype came up a few times. The V gene is TRBV6-6, the J gene TRBJ2-3; perhaps TRBD1 as D (7 bases). CDR1 MNHNY and CDR2 SVGAGI come from the germline V gene (reference sequence). Trimming stripped 2 bases from V and 10 bases from J, with 13 bases between. The CDR3 length is 13 residues. DNA of the CDR3: TGTGCCAGCAGTTACACCCAGGGGGGAGCGCAGTATTTT. This codes for CASSYTQGGAQYF.

The table lists this clonotype with a count of one. The DNA of the CDR3 is TGTGCCAGCACTTCGGGCGGGGGTAAGCAGTACTTC. Translating it yields CASTSGGGKQYF. V gene TRBV12-3 or TRBV12-4 combines with J gene TRBJ2-7; 7 bases line up with TRBD2. V trimming: 7 bases; J trimming: 8 bases; junction bases outside the gene matches: 8. This CDR3 contains 12 residues.

This clonotype was seen repeatedly, ten times or more. The rearrangement uses TRBV6-2 or TRBV6-3 and TRBJ2-5, with 13 bases identical to TRBD2. CDR1 is MNHEY, CDR2 SVGEGT, per germline. This CDR3 is built from 15 residues. V was clipped by 6 bases and J by 1 base; unmatched bases: 2. CDR3 nucleotide sequence: TGTGCCAGCAGCAGACTAGCGGGGGGCCAAGAGACCCAGTACTTC. The encoded protein is CASSRLAGGQETQYF.

V gene TRBV6-2 or TRBV6-3 combines with J gene TRBJ1-2, with TRBD1 identical over 10 bases. CDR1 MNHEY and CDR2 SVGEGT come from the germline V gene. This CDR3 comprises 14 residues. Trimming removed 6 bases from V and 2 bases from J; junction bases left unmatched: 3. CDR3 in amino acids: CASRATGGNYGYTF. The CDR3 nucleotides read TGTGCCAGCAGAGCGACAGGGGGCAACTATGGCTACACCTTC.

This clonotype was seen a few times. V usage is TRBV11-2 and J usage is TRBJ1-6; a weak D match, TRBD1 (6 bases). This CDR3 has 17 residues. V lost 2 bases and J 8 bases, leaving 19 bases between the germline ends. Looked up from germline, CDR1 is SGHAT and CDR2 is FQNNGV. CDR3 protein: CASSLSQRQVPHSPLHF. The CDR3 region has the DNA TGTGCCAGCAGCTTATCCCAGCGACAGGTCCCACATTCACCCCTCCACTTT.

The chain uses TRBV29-1 and TRBJ2-7; 10 bases are shared with TRBD1. Per the germline V gene, CDR1 is SQVTM and CDR2 is ANQGSEA. The CDR3 spans 16 residues. Losses at the gene ends were 0 bases for V and 7 bases for J; bases not matched to a gene: 12. The CDR3: CSVEDLRGQGSREQYF. The CDR3 DNA is TGCAGCGTTGAAGATCTTCGGGGACAGGGGAGTCGGGAGCAGTACTTC.

The chain carries TRBV2 and TRBJ1-2, with unresolved D. This CDR3 has 15 residues. V lost 1 base to trimming and J lost 4 bases, with 13 bases between them. From germline, CDR1 is SNHLY and CDR2 FYNNEI. The CDR3 loop reads CASSEVPGLGYGYTF. The CDR3 DNA reads as TGTGCCAGCAGTGAAGTCCCTGGTCTGGGCTATGGCTACACCTTC.

The CDR3 nucleotides read TGCGCCAGCAGCCAAGATTGGGGTGGACGTGAAGTAATTCAGTACTTC. Translating gives CASSQDWGGREVIQYF. The rearrangement links TRBV4-3 to TRBJ2-4; no definite D call. Trimming removed 0 bases at V and 10 bases at J, with 19 bases between. Germline V gene lookup returns CDR1 LGHNA and CDR2 YSLEER. This CDR3 comprises 16 residues.

V gene TRBV5-1 combines with J gene TRBJ2-7; 13 nucleotides align to TRBD2. The CDR3 runs to 15 residues. V was clipped by 6 bases and J by 6 bases; unmatched bases: 9. Per germline, CDR1 SGHRS and CDR2 YFSETQ. CDR3 residues: CASTGRTSGGSEQYF. CDR3 DNA sequence: TGCGCCAGCACCGGACGGACTAGCGGGGGTTCCGAGCAGTACTTC.

The chain uses TRBV7-2 and TRBJ2-3; D not resolved. The CDR3 loop spans 14 amino acids. Germline CDR1 SGHTA, CDR2 FQGNSA. The V gene lost 3 bases and the J gene lost 4 bases, with 11 bases spanning the gap. CDR3 bases: TGTGCCAGCAGCTTGGTAGCAGGAGCAGATACGCAGTATTTT. Its protein product is CASSLVAGADTQYF.

This clonotype was seen once. V usage is TRBV29-1 and J usage is TRBJ1-1, with D perhaps matching TRBD1 (6 bases). The CDR3 has 13 amino acids. Trimming removed 5 bases at V and 1 base at J, with 11 bases between. Per the germline V gene, CDR1 is SQVTM and CDR2 is ANQGSEA. The CDR3 here is CSVSRGTNTEAFF. CDR3 sequence (DNA): TGCAGCGTTTCCAGGGGAACGAACACTGAAGCTTTCTTT. The full variable domain, its missing parts supplied by reference TRBV29-1 and TRBJ1-1, is SAVISQKPSRDICQRGTSLTIQCQVDSQVTMMFWYRQQPGQSLTLIATANQGSEATYESGFVIDKFPISRPNLTFSTLTVSNMSPEDSSIYLCSVSRGTNTEAFFGQGTRLTVV.

The rearrangement uses TRBV23-1 and TRBJ2-4, with 7 positions matching TRBD1. TRBV23-1 is an ORF; its function is uncertain. The V gene end was trimmed by 0 bases and the J gene end by 5 bases; junction bases not matched to a gene: 7. This CDR3 is built from 16 residues. The CDR3 spells CASSQSQGVGENIQYF. The CDR3 DNA is TGCGCCAGCAGTCAATCGCAGGGGGTTGGGGAAAACATTCAGTACTTC.

Here the CDR3 DNA reads TGTGCCAGCAGACAATCTCACGGGGAGCTGTTTTTT. Encoded protein: CASRQSHGELFF. The genes are TRBV7-6 and TRBJ2-2, with D uncertain. Per germline, CDR1 SGHVS and CDR2 FNYEAQ. The V end was cut by 6 bases, the J end by 7 bases, with 9 bases between. The CDR3 runs 12 residues.

V is TRBV5-4 and J is TRBJ2-4; D may be TRBD1 or TRBD2 (5 bases each). The germline V and J ends were trimmed by 4 bases and 0 bases, with 11 bases remaining between them. Germline V lookup: CDR1 SGHNT, CDR2 YYREEE (reference sequence). The CDR3 totals 15 residues. CDR3 nucleotides: TGTGCCAGCAGCCAATGGGACGGAGCCAAAAACATTCAGTACTTC. As protein: CASSQWDGAKNIQYF.

In this sample, this clonotype turned up many times. This sequence joins TRBV5-1 and TRBJ2-2; TRBD1 matches 9 bases. Germline CDR1 reads SGHRS; CDR2 reads YFSETQ. After removal of 4 bases from V and 4 bases from J, the junction contained 5 bases not matched to a gene. The CDR3 length is 15 residues. The CDR3 reads CASSPDRGITGELFF. DNA of the CDR3: TGCGCCAGCAGCCCGGACAGGGGTATCACCGGGGAGCTGTTTTTT.

The chain carries TRBV2 and TRBJ2-5, with D unresolved. Germline V gene data show CDR1 as SNHLY and CDR2 as FYNNEI. The CDR3 has 13 residues. V shed 4 bases and J shed 3 bases, with 9 bases lying between them. The CDR3 nucleotides are TGTGCCAGCAGTGGTGGGCAGAAAGAGACCCAGTACTTC. This translates into CASSGGQKETQYF.

The sample holds a few counts of this clonotype. The DNA of the CDR3 is TGCAGTGCTAGGCTGACAGGGGGGGATTCACCCCTCCACTTT. It yields the protein CSARLTGGDSPLHF. The V call is TRBV20-1, the J call TRBJ1-6, with 9 bases lining up with TRBD1. The CDR3 totals 14 residues. V shed 3 bases and J 8 bases; nucleotides not matched to a gene: 5. In germline, CDR1 is DFQATT, CDR2 SNEGSKA (reference sequence).

The V call is TRBV7-3, the J call TRBJ2-2, with 7 positions matching TRBD1. V lost 5 bases to trimming and J lost 7 bases; unmatched junction nucleotides: 7. The CDR3 sequence is 14 residues long. The germline V gene has CDR1 SGHTA and CDR2 FQGTGA. The CDR3 loop reads CASSPGTAGGELFF. DNA for the CDR3: TGTGCCAGCAGCCCCGGGACAGCAGGCGGGGAGCTGTTTTTT. Using reference TRBV7-3 and TRBJ2-2 for the parts outside the CDR3, the full variable domain is GAGVSQTPSNKVTEKGKYVELRCDPISGHTALYWYRQSLGQGPEFLIYFQGTGAADDSGLPNDRFFAVRPEGSVSTLKIQRTERGDSAVYLCASSPGTAGGELFFGEGSRLTVL.

The rearrangement links TRBV6-5 to TRBJ2-7, with D perhaps matching TRBD1 (5 bases). Deletions cut 6 bases from V and 6 bases from J, with 18 bases between. Germline CDR1 reads MNHEY; CDR2 reads SVGAGI. The CDR3 runs 14 residues. This CDR3 is CASSINTRAREQYF. CDR3 DNA: TGTGCCAGCAGCATAAACACCAGGGCTCGCGAGCAGTACTTC.

This clonotype was seen only a few times. The CDR3 here is CASSLAHGGSLITGELFF. In DNA, the CDR3 is TGTGCCAGCAGCTTAGCCCATGGGGGTAGCCTGATCACCGGGGAGCTGTTTTTT. The chain employs TRBV11-3 and TRBJ2-2, with D perhaps being TRBD1 or TRBD2 (5 bases each). The V end was cut by 1 base, the J end by 4 bases, with 19 bases between. This CDR3 is 18 amino acids long. Germline CDR1 SGHNT, CDR2 YENEEA.